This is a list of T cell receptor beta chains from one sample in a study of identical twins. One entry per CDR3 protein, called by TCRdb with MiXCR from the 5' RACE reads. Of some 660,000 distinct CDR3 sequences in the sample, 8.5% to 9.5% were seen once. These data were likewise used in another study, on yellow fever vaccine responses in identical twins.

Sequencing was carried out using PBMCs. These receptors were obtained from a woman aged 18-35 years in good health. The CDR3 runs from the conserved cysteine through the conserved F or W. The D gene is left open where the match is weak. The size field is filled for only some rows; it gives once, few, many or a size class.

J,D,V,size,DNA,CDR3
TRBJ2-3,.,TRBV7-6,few,TGTGCCAGCAGCTTAGAGGTTTGGGATACGCAGTATTTT,CASSLEVWDTQYF
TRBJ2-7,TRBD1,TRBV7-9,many,TGTGCCAGCAGCTCTCGGGACAGGTTAGACGAGCAGTACTTC,CASSSRDRLDEQYF
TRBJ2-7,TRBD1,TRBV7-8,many,TGTGCCAGCAGCTTAGTCCCGGACAGGATATCCTACGAGCAGTACTTC,CASSLVPDRISYEQYF
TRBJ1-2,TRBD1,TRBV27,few,TGTGCCAGCAGTACGGGGACAGGGAAGGGCTACACCTTC,CASSTGTGKGYTF
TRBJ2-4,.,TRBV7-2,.,TGTGCCAGCAGCCATGGGACACAACTGCTAGCCAAAAACATTCAGTACTTC,CASSHGTQLLAKNIQYF
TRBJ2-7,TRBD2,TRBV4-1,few,TGCGCCAGCAGCCCCCACCCGGGGGGGGCCTACGAGCAGTACTTC,CASSPHPGGAYEQYF
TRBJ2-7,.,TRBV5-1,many,TGTGCCAGCAGCTTAGAAGGGAACTACGAGCAGTACTTC,CASSLEGNYEQYF
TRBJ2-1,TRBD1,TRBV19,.,TGTGCCAGTAGTATACCGTCCGGGACAGGGGGGGGTGAGCAGTTCTTC,CASSIPSGTGGGEQFF
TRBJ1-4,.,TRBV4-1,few,TGCGCCAGCAGCCACCCAAACTCAGAGCCTGAAAAACTGTTTTTT,CASSHPNSEPEKLFF
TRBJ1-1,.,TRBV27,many,TGTGCCACCGCGGCGGACACTGAAGCTTTCTTT,CATAADTEAFF